A selection of T cell receptor beta chains follows, all from one sample in a study of human T cells and chemical hapten exposure. TCRdb recomputed calls from the RACE reads with MiXCR, one row per CDR3 protein. The table lists about 54,000 distinct CDR3 sequences, over 9.5% of them singletons, with approximately 1.8% in the top ten. The sequenced sample was whole blood, obtained in connection with sensitization to the hapten diphenylcyclopropenone (DPC). The origin of the receptors is a woman in her forties or fifties with alopecia areata. Some clones in this sample may be carry-over from other donors' samples. Both conserved end residues are part of each CDR3. Each record gives: D gene, clone size, V gene, J gene, CDR3 length, CDR3 DNA, CDR3 protein. D genes are given only for firm matches. Expanded clones get a size class; other rows say once, few or many, or leave the size out.

.	.	TRBV5-1	TRBJ2-7	17	TGCGCCAGCAGCTTGGCCGATATAGGAAACCCACCCAACGAGCAGTACTTC	CASSLADIGNPPNEQYF
.	.	TRBV20-1	TRBJ1-1	15	TGCAGTGCTAGGCCTGGCGGCGACTCGAACACTGAAGCTTTCTTT	CSARPGGDSNTEAFF
.	.	TRBV20-1	TRBJ1-4	15	TGCAGTGCTAAAAATCCAGGGACGAGTAATGAAAAACTGTTTTTT	CSAKNPGTSNEKLFF
.	many	TRBV19	TRBJ2-3	15	TGTGCCAGTAGTATGCCGGGGGCTTTAAGAGATACGCAGTATTTT	CASSMPGALRDTQYF
.	few	TRBV29-1	TRBJ2-1	12	TGCAGCGATTGGGGCCCCTACAATGAGCAGTTCTTC	CSDWGPYNEQFF
.	many	TRBV20-1	TRBJ1-6	15	TGCAGTGCCAGGGTGGGGTACGTCTCAAATTCACCCCTCCACTTT	CSARVGYVSNSPLHF
.	many	TRBV3-1	TRBJ2-1	13	TGTGCCAGCAGCCAAACGGGGGAAAATGAGCAGTTCTTC	CASSQTGENEQFF
.	.	TRBV6-5	TRBJ2-3	17	TGTGCCAGCAGTTCTAAGACTAGTACCCCACGTGGAGATACGCAGTATTTT	CASSSKTSTPRGDTQYF
TRBD1	many	TRBV7-8	TRBJ1-1	14	TGTGCCAGCAGCGTAGGACAGGTGAACACTGAAGCTTTCTTT	CASSVGQVNTEAFF
.	.	TRBV28	TRBJ2-4	11	TGTGCCAGCAGTTTAGGCAGGGGAAGGCACTTC	CASSLGRGRHF
.	many	TRBV27	TRBJ1-6	15	TGTGCCAGCAGTTTATCGGGAGGGTGGCGGTCACCCCTCCACTTT	CASSLSGGWRSPLHF
TRBD1	few	TRBV5-1	TRBJ2-1	15	TGCGCCAGCAGCCCCGGGACAGGGGGCTTGGATGAGCAGTTCTTC	CASSPGTGGLDEQFF
.	few	TRBV29-1	TRBJ2-5	14	TGCAGCGTTGTCTTCGAAGGGGCACAAGAGACCCAGTACTTC	CSVVFEGAQETQYF
.	many	TRBV11-2	TRBJ1-3	16	TGTGCCAGCAGCTTAGATCTTTCCAGCTCTGGAAACACCATATATTTT	CASSLDLSSSGNTIYF
TRBD1	many	TRBV6-1	TRBJ2-3	17	TGTGCCAGCAGTGAACAGTCTGGACAGGGCGGTACAGATACGCAGTATTTT	CASSEQSGQGGTDTQYF
.	.	TRBV7-2	TRBJ2-3	13	TGTGCCAGCAGCGGACCCCTCCCAGATACGCAGTATTTT	CASSGPLPDTQYF
TRBD2	many	TRBV12-3/TRBV12-4	TRBJ2-1	15	TGTGCCAGCAGCAGGACTAGCGGGAGTCTTAATGAGCAGTTCTTC	CASSRTSGSLNEQFF
.	.	TRBV7-8	TRBJ2-7	14	TGTGCCAGCAGCTACCCCGGGAAGTCGGACGAGCAGTACTTC	CASSYPGKSDEQYF
TRBD2	.	TRBV18	TRBJ2-1	21	TGTGCCAGCTCACCACCCACTAGCGGGAGAGCAGAAAATTCAGCCTACAATGAGCAGTTCTTC	CASSPPTSGRAENSAYNEQFF
.	few	TRBV20-1	TRBJ2-3	15	TGCAGTGCTAGAGAGGCCGCCGGTAGCACAGATACGCAGTATTTT	CSAREAAGSTDTQYF
.	.	TRBV7-2	TRBJ2-2	13	TGTGCCGGCAGAGAGGCATTGGTCGGGGAGCTGTTTTTT	CAGREALVGELFF
.	many	TRBV7-2	TRBJ1-2	16	TGTGCCAGCAGCTTAGTTTCGGCGGTTGCAAGGGATGGCTACACCTTC	CASSLVSAVARDGYTF
.	many	TRBV7-2	TRBJ1-5	11	TGTGCCAGCAGCTTAGCGGGGCCCCAGCATTTT	CASSLAGPQHF
.	.	TRBV5-4	TRBJ2-2	14	TGTGCCAGCAGCTTGGAGGGGTCTCCCGGGGAGCTGTTTTTT	CASSLEGSPGELFF
.	.	TRBV5-1	TRBJ1-2	13	TGCGCCAGCAGCTTGATGGGGGAAGGTGGCTACACCTTC	CASSLMGEGGYTF
.	few	TRBV20-1	TRBJ2-7	15	TGCAGTGCTAGAGATTTTGGGATGGGTCTCCACGAGCAGTACTTC	CSARDFGMGLHEQYF
.	.	TRBV5-5	TRBJ1-5	15	TGTGCCAGCAGCACAGGCCCACCTGGGGATCAGCCCCAGCATTTT	CASSTGPPGDQPQHF
.	.	TRBV12-3/TRBV12-4	TRBJ1-1	11	TGTGCCAGCAGCCTAAGCACTGAAGCTTTCTTT	CASSLSTEAFF
.	many	TRBV2	TRBJ1-6	14	TGTGCCAGCAGTGTTCAGGGAGGGGTTTCACCCCTCCACTTT	CASSVQGGVSPLHF
TRBD1	few	TRBV19	TRBJ1-1	15	TGTGCCAGTACTATCAATGGACAGGGAAACACTGAAGCTTTCTTT	CASTINGQGNTEAFF
.	few	TRBV20-1	TRBJ2-2	16	TGCAGTGCTAGAGATTCGGGACGTTCGAACACCGGGGAGCTGTTTTTT	CSARDSGRSNTGELFF
TRBD2	many	TRBV18	TRBJ2-7	16	TGTGCCAGCTCACCATCGGAGCGGCGGGGGACTTACGAGCAGTACTTC	CASSPSERRGTYEQYF
.	few	TRBV6-1	TRBJ1-5	15	TGTGCCAGCAGAGTTTCTGGACAGCACAATCAGCCCCAGCATTTT	CASRVSGQHNQPQHF
.	.	TRBV7-6	TRBJ2-1	15	TGTGCCAGCAGCTCCGGTCCTTACCAATACAATGAGCAGTTCTTC	CASSSGPYQYNEQFF
.	many	TRBV11-1	TRBJ2-3	15	TGTGCCAGCAGCTTAACCTCCTCGGGTGCAGATACGCAGTATTTT	CASSLTSSGADTQYF
.	.	TRBV29-1	TRBJ2-1	14	TGCAGCGTTAGGGGGCTAGCGACACTCAATGAGCAGTTCTTC	CSVRGLATLNEQFF
.	few	TRBV18	TRBJ2-7	16	TGTGCCAGCTCAATTTCCCCGACAGGCGATGGGTACGAGCAGTACTTC	CASSISPTGDGYEQYF
.	.	TRBV20-1	TRBJ2-7	12	TGCAGTGCCACCGGGACTGTCTACGAGCAGTACTTC	CSATGTVYEQYF